Below are 27 T cell receptor beta chains sequenced from a single sample in a study of blood T cell repertoires in COVID-19. TCRdb's copy holds only in-frame clones and misses some; the assay was immunoSEQ multiplex PCR. This table has 30,000 to 40,000 clones, roughly nine tenths appearing once. Material for sequencing was peripheral blood. These receptors were obtained from a man between 50 and 59 years old with active COVID-19.

The V and J genes are TRBV6-5 and TRBJ1-5, with D tentatively TRBD1 (5 bases). Germline V CDR1 and CDR2: MNHEY, SVGAGI. This CDR3 region has 14 residues. With 6 bases removed from V and 3 bases from J, the gap between germline ends came to 12 bases. CDR3 amino acids: CASRDRNLNQPQHF. In DNA, the CDR3 is TGTGCCAGCAGAGACAGAAACCTCAATCAGCCCCAGCATTTT.

This CDR3 is CASSQDTSGGAPPTDTQYF. The CDR3 DNA follows: TGTGCCAGCAGCCAAGATACTAGCGGGGGGGCCCCCCCCACAGATACGCAGTATTTT. The rearrangement uses TRBV3-1 (or the pseudogene TRBV3-2) and TRBJ2-3; 13 positions agree with TRBD2. Trimming at V came to 0 bases and at J to 2 bases, leaving 8 bases not matched to a gene. This CDR3 spans 19 amino acids. CDR1 and CDR2 (germline): LGHDT, YNNKEL (reference sequence).

In DNA, the CDR3 is TGTGCCAGCAGCTTGGTAGCGGGAGCGGGCGGGGAGCTGTTTTTT. Translated: CASSLVAGAGGELFF. This chain joins TRBV5-4 and TRBJ2-2; 9 bases are a match to TRBD2. The length of the CDR3 is 15 residues. Trimming at V came to 0 bases and at J to 7 bases, leaving 4 bases not matched to a gene. Germline V gene lookup returns CDR1 SGHNT and CDR2 YYREEE (reference sequence).

The V gene is TRBV18, the J gene TRBJ1-1, with 7 bases matching TRBD1. This CDR3 has 16 residues. The V segment lost 1 base and the J segment 0 bases; nucleotides outside the gene matches: 5. Germline CDR1 KGHSH, CDR2 LQKENI. The CDR3 protein is CASSPLRGRVNTEAFF. Here the CDR3 DNA reads TGTGCCAGCTCACCACTTAGGGGGCGGGTGAACACTGAAGCTTTCTTT. The whole variable domain, filled in from reference TRBV18 and TRBJ1-1, reads NAGVMQNPRHLVRRRGQEARLRCSPMKGHSHVYWYRQLPEEGLKFMVYLQKENIIDESGMPKERFSAEFPKEGPSILRIQQVVRGDSAAYFCASSPLRGRVNTEAFFGQGTRLTVV.

The rearrangement uses TRBV7-3 and TRBJ2-1; D may be TRBD2 (6 bases). The CDR3 contains 15 residues. Germline CDR1 SGHTA, CDR2 FQGTGA. Trimming removed 4 bases at V and 0 bases at J, with 10 bases between. CDR3 sequence: CASSSGLGSYNEQFF. CDR3 DNA: TGTGCCAGCAGCTCGGGACTTGGCTCCTACAATGAGCAGTTCTTC.

The chain carries TRBV6-5 and TRBJ1-1, with D tentatively TRBD1 (6 bases). Trimming left V 4 bases short and J 3 bases short, with 15 bases between. Germline V lookup: CDR1 MNHEY, CDR2 SVGAGI. The CDR3 is 15 amino acids. The CDR3 loop is CASSFTQGPDTEAFF. Here the CDR3 DNA reads TGTGCCAGCAGTTTTACTCAGGGGCCGGACACTGAAGCTTTCTTT.

CDR3 protein: CSASQGRDIDGYTF. CDR3 bases: TGCAGTGCTAGTCAGGGCAGGGACATCGATGGCTACACCTTC. The chain carries TRBV20-1 and TRBJ1-2, with D possibly being TRBD1 (6 bases). This CDR3 region has 14 residues. The germline V gene has CDR1 DFQATT and CDR2 SNEGSKA (reference sequence). Trimming cost V 3 bases and J 6 bases, with 17 bases left between them.

The V call is TRBV11-2, the J call TRBJ2-3; 10 bases fit TRBD2. V trimming: 6 bases; J trimming: 1 base; junction bases outside the gene matches: 4. This CDR3 contains 15 residues. Germline-derived CDR1 and CDR2 are SGHAT and FQNNGV. DNA of the CDR3: TGTGCCAGCAGAGACCTAGCGGGGGGCACAGATACGCAGTATTTT. Its translation is CASRDLAGGTDTQYF.

The sample holds one count of this clone. The chain combines TRBV9 with TRBJ1-3; D ambiguous. Germline V gene sequence: CDR1 SGDLS, CDR2 YYNGEE. The CDR3 is made up of 15 amino acids. With 4 bases removed from V and 1 base from J, the gap between germline ends came to 12 bases. The CDR3 nucleotides read TGTGCCAGCAGCCGCGAGGGCGTATCTGGAAACACCATATATTTT. It is translated as CASSREGVSGNTIYF.

This clone was seen just once. The chain is built from TRBV3-1 (or the pseudogene TRBV3-2) and TRBJ1-3; the D is unclear. Germline lookup yields CDR1 LGHDT and CDR2 YNNKEL (reference sequence). Deletions cut 2 bases from V and 0 bases from J, with 8 bases between. CDR3 size: 15 residues. For the CDR3, the DNA is TGTGCCAGCAGCCAACAATACAGCTCTGGAAACACCATATATTTT. Residues: CASSQQYSSGNTIYF.

The gene calls are TRBV15 and TRBJ2-5; D is possibly TRBD1 (5 bases). V gave up 5 bases and J gave up 0 bases, with 16 bases separating them. Germline loops: CDR1 LNHNV, CDR2 YYDKDF (reference sequence). The CDR3 spans 16 residues. The CDR3 here is CATSPRQLQYQETQYF. CDR3 nucleotides: TGTGCCACCAGCCCCCGACAGCTACAGTACCAAGAGACCCAGTACTTC.

This clone was seen just once. Distinct nucleotide sequences in the sample also encode this CDR3. The chain combines TRBV18 with TRBJ2-1; 11 bases are a match to TRBD1. The CDR3 contains 15 residues. Germline V gene lookup returns CDR1 KGHSH and CDR2 LQKENI. The V segment lost 3 bases and the J segment 4 bases; nucleotides outside the gene matches: 2. In DNA form, the CDR3 reads TGTGCCAGCTCACCCGGGACAGGGGGATACAATGAGCAGTTCTTC. The encoded protein is CASSPGTGGYNEQFF.

The V gene is TRBV5-1, the J gene TRBJ1-1, with a possible D match to TRBD1 (5 bases). V gave up 3 bases and J gave up 2 bases, with 11 bases separating them. In germline, CDR1 is SGHRS, CDR2 YFSETQ. The CDR3 runs to 14 residues. The CDR3 spells CASSSKTVNTEAFF. DNA for the CDR3: TGCGCCAGCAGCTCTAAGACAGTTAACACTGAAGCTTTCTTT.

The chain carries TRBV19 and TRBJ1-2; 7 nucleotides line up with TRBD1. The CDR3 runs to 14 residues. V trimming: 6 bases; J trimming: 5 bases; junction bases outside the gene matches: 9. CDR1 and CDR2 from the germline V gene are LNHDA and SQIVND (reference sequence). The CDR3 protein is CASRRTQGRYGYTF. CDR3 DNA sequence: TGTGCCAGTAGGCGAACACAGGGGAGGTATGGCTACACCTTC.

This clone was recorded only once. The rearrangement uses TRBV5-1 and TRBJ2-3, with TRBD2 matching over 13 bases. Per germline, CDR1 SGHRS and CDR2 YFSETQ. CDR3 length: 16 residues. The J segment lost 2 bases and the V segment lost 3 bases, leaving 3 bases of the junction unmatched. The DNA for the CDR3 is TGCGCCAGCAGCTATGGGACTAGCGGGACCACAGATACGCAGTATTTT. Its protein product is CASSYGTSGTTDTQYF.

J is TRBJ2-5 and V is TRBV9, with 11 bases aligning to TRBD1. The CDR3 length is 14 residues. Germline lookup yields CDR1 SGDLS and CDR2 YYNGEE. With V trimmed by 2 bases and J by 5 bases, 2 bases remained unmatched. This CDR3 reads CASSVGQGEETQYF. CDR3 nucleotides: TGTGCCAGCAGCGTGGGACAGGGGGAGGAGACCCAGTACTTC.

This rearrangement joins TRBV7-2 to TRBJ2-2; 14 nucleotides match TRBD2. After removal of 5 bases from V and 7 bases from J, the junction contained 15 bases not matched to a gene. CDR3 size: 19 residues. The germline gives CDR1 SGHTA, CDR2 FQGNSA. CDR3 DNA: TGTGCCAGCAGCCCGCCGGGACTAGCGGGGGCCCCCGGGGGCGGGGAGCTGTTTTTT. This codes for CASSPPGLAGAPGGGELFF. The full variable domain, completed using reference TRBV7-2 and TRBJ2-2, is GAGVSQSPSNKVTEKGKDVELRCDPISGHTALYWYRQSLGQGLEFLIYFQGNSAPDKSGLPSDRFSAERTGGSVSTLTIQRTQQEDSAVYLCASSPPGLAGAPGGGELFFGEGSRLTVL.

The gene calls are TRBV6-5 and TRBJ2-7, with D uncertain. CDR1 and CDR2 (germline): MNHEY, SVGAGI. V was clipped by 3 bases and J by 6 bases, with 12 bases between them. This CDR3 is 13 amino acids long. The DNA of the CDR3 is TGTGCCAGCAGTTATTCTAGAATCCGCGAGCAGTACTTC. This translates into CASSYSRIREQYF.

This chain uses TRBV15 with TRBJ1-3, with D hard to call. This CDR3 spans 13 amino acids. V lost 0 bases and J 8 bases, leaving 8 bases between the germline ends. Germline values: CDR1 LNHNV, CDR2 YYDKDF (reference sequence). CDR3 in DNA: TGTGCCACCAGCAGAGACACGCAGGACACCATATATTTT. Amino acid sequence: CATSRDTQDTIYF.

The V gene is TRBV3-1 (or the pseudogene TRBV3-2), the J gene TRBJ2-7, with D perhaps matching TRBD1 (6 bases). The germline CDR1 and CDR2 sequences are LGHDT and YNNKEL (reference sequence). V gave up 1 base and J gave up 3 bases, with 10 bases separating them. This CDR3 is built from 14 residues. CDR3 loop: CASSQGGGHYEQYF. DNA of the CDR3: TGTGCCAGCAGCCAAGGTGGGGGCCACTACGAGCAGTACTTC.

The rearrangement links TRBV9 to TRBJ2-3; D is perhaps TRBD1 (6 bases). The CDR3 sequence is 14 residues long. Trimming took 1 base from V and 6 from J, leaving 12 bases between them. Per the germline V gene, CDR1 is SGDLS and CDR2 is YYNGEE. The CDR3 protein is CASSVRGGEDTQYF. CDR3 coding DNA: TGTGCCAGCAGCGTACGTGGGGGCGAGGATACGCAGTATTTT.

The gene calls are TRBV7-8 and TRBJ2-3; D uncertain. CDR3 length: 13 amino acids. The V end was cut by 3 bases, the J end by 0 bases, with 4 bases between. Germline V gene lookup returns CDR1 SGHVS and CDR2 FQNEAQ. The CDR3 here is CASSFSSTDTQYF. The CDR3 bases are TGTGCCAGCAGCTTTTCTAGCACAGATACGCAGTATTTT.

This clone was seen only once. CDR3 amino acids: CASSRQGSTYEQYF. The DNA for the CDR3 is TGTGCCAGCAGTAGACAGGGGAGCACCTACGAGCAGTACTTC. J is TRBJ2-7 and V is TRBV9; 8 nucleotides match TRBD1. This CDR3 is built from 14 residues. Germline lookup yields CDR1 SGDLS and CDR2 YYNGEE. Trimming removed 5 bases from V and 2 bases from J; junction bases left unmatched: 6.

This chain uses TRBV4-1 with TRBJ2-7; 9 positions match TRBD2. The V and J ends lost 2 bases and 2 bases, in that order; junction bases with no gene match: 4. Germline values: CDR1 MGHRA, CDR2 YSYEKL. The CDR3 contains 15 residues. CDR3 region: CASSQLAGATYEQYF. CDR3 nucleotides: TGCGCCAGCAGCCAATTAGCGGGAGCTACCTACGAGCAGTACTTC.

The CDR3 sequence: CASSQDYRGETEAFF. In DNA, the CDR3 is TGCGCCAGCAGCCAAGATTACAGGGGAGAGACTGAAGCTTTCTTT. The V call is TRBV4-1, the J call TRBJ1-1, with 7 bases fitting TRBD1. V lost 0 bases to trimming and J lost 5 bases; unmatched junction nucleotides: 6. The CDR3 spans 15 residues. Germline assignment: CDR1 MGHRA and CDR2 YSYEKL.

The V call is TRBV28, the J call TRBJ1-1; 8 bases fit TRBD1. The CDR3 runs 14 residues. The trim removed 5 bases at V and 7 bases at J, leaving 9 bases unmatched. The germline V gene encodes CDR1 MDHEN and CDR2 SYDVKM. CDR3 in DNA: TGTGCCAGCAGTCCGGACAGGGTAAGGAATGAAGCTTTCTTT. Translation gives CASSPDRVRNEAFF.

The V call is TRBV6-5, the J call TRBJ2-3; tentatively, D is TRBD2 (7 bases). Per the germline V gene, CDR1 is MNHEY and CDR2 is SVGAGI. This CDR3 contains 14 residues. The V and J ends lost 5 bases and 5 bases respectively, with 14 bases between them. CDR3 sequence reads: CASSRGGAQDTQYF. CDR3 nucleotide sequence: TGTGCCAGCAGTCGAGGGGGGGCGCAAGATACGCAGTATTTT.